The 21 T cell receptor beta chains below all came from one sample that was sequenced in a study of T cell responses to AZD1222 COVID-19 vaccine. Libraries were prepared by immunoSEQ multiplex PCR; TCRdb keeps only in-frame clonotypes and omits some of them. Of about 150,000 clones in the sample, more than 90% were seen once. Material: peripheral blood, obtained 28 days after the second AZD1222 dose. Receptor source: an adult who received the AZD1222 COVID-19 vaccine.

This chain connects TRBV6-6 to TRBJ1-2; D is possibly TRBD1 (6 bases). The germline V and J ends were trimmed by 6 bases and 4 bases, with 21 bases remaining between them. The CDR3 has 16 residues. From germline, CDR1 is MNHNY and CDR2 SVGAGI (reference sequence). DNA for the CDR3: TGTGCCAGCAGCACCCTTCTCCCGACAGGAACCTATGGCTACACCTTC. Translation gives CASSTLLPTGTYGYTF.

This sequence joins TRBV5-1 and TRBJ2-7, with TRBD1 as a possible D gene (5 bases). Germline V CDR1 and CDR2: SGHRS, YFSETQ. Between the trimmed V and J ends, which lost 3 bases and 5 bases, there was a span of 6 bases. This CDR3 contains 11 residues. CDR3 nucleotide sequence: TGCGCCAGCAGCTCAGGGAACGAGCAGTACTTC. Translating gives CASSSGNEQYF.

The J gene is TRBJ1-3, the V gene TRBV2; 9 nucleotides align to TRBD1. Germline assignment: CDR1 SNHLY and CDR2 FYNNEI. The V segment lost 6 bases and the J segment 4 bases; nucleotides outside the gene matches: 7. The CDR3 covers 15 residues. CDR3 amino acids: CASREQGALGNTIYF. CDR3 in DNA: TGTGCCAGCAGAGAACAGGGGGCGCTGGGAAACACCATATATTTT.

This clone was recorded once. The chain joins TRBV3-1 (or the pseudogene TRBV3-2) to TRBJ2-2, with no clear D. Germline V gene sequence: CDR1 LGHDT, CDR2 YNNKEL (reference sequence). CDR3 length equals 14 residues. Trimming cost V 7 bases and J 1 base, with 10 bases left between them. The CDR3 here is CASTPGGNTGELFF. The CDR3, as DNA: TGTGCCAGCACCCCTGGCGGGAACACCGGGGAGCTGTTTTTT.

The V gene is TRBV4-2, the J gene TRBJ1-2; D not certain. Germline values: CDR1 LGHNA, CDR2 YNFKEQ. Trimming removed 1 base at V and 3 bases at J, with 9 bases between. The CDR3 length is 14 residues. Here the CDR3 reads CASSQGTVDYGYTF. In DNA, the CDR3 is TGTGCCAGCAGCCAAGGGACCGTTGACTATGGCTACACCTTC.

The J gene is TRBJ1-1, the V gene TRBV2; possible D gene TRBD1, 5 bases. The germline V gene has CDR1 SNHLY and CDR2 FYNNEI. Between the trimmed V and J ends, which lost 7 bases and 6 bases, there was a span of 15 bases. This CDR3 contains 13 residues. As DNA, the CDR3 is TGTGCCAGCAATGGAGGGGCAGTCCCTGAAGCTTTCTTT. As protein: CASNGGAVPEAFF.

The chain joins TRBV28 to TRBJ1-5; the D is unclear. Germline V gives CDR1 MDHEN, CDR2 SYDVKM. The CDR3 is made up of 19 amino acids. V dropped 5 bases and J dropped 2 bases, with 25 bases sitting between them. This CDR3 reads CASSPPGGRITWGNQPQHF. The CDR3 DNA sequence: TGTGCCAGCAGTCCGCCGGGAGGACGGATCACATGGGGCAATCAGCCCCAGCATTTT. Full variable domain (remainder filled in from reference TRBV28 and TRBJ1-5): DVKVTQSSRYLVKRTGEKVFLECVQDMDHENMFWYRQDPGLGLRLIYFSYDVKMKEKGDIPEGYSVSREKKERFSLILESASTNQTSMYLCASSPPGGRITWGNQPQHFGDGTRLSIL.

The chain links TRBV6-1 to TRBJ1-2; TRBD1 matches 8 bases. V shed 3 bases and J 2 bases; nucleotides not matched to a gene: 5. The CDR3 runs 15 residues. Germline CDR1 reads MNHNS; CDR2 reads SASEGT. The CDR3 region has the DNA TGTGCCAGCAGTGATTGGACAGGGCCCAACTATGGCTACACCTTC. As protein: CASSDWTGPNYGYTF.

The chain has TRBV7-6 and TRBJ1-2; no definite D call. CDR1 and CDR2 (germline): SGHVS, FNYEAQ. The CDR3 is 13 amino acids. V shed 0 bases and J shed 9 bases, with 11 bases lying between them. CDR3 sequence: CASSLARGSSYTF. CDR3 bases: TGTGCCAGCAGCTTAGCGCGGGGTTCCAGCTACACCTTC.

The rearrangement links TRBV27 to TRBJ2-7, with 7 positions matching TRBD1. Per germline, CDR1 MNHEY and CDR2 SMNVEV (reference sequence). The CDR3 loop spans 15 amino acids. The junction had 14 bases not matched to a gene; V was cut back by 5 bases and J by 7 bases. CDR3 sequence reads: CASSRDSLSREEQYF. DNA of the CDR3: TGTGCCAGCAGTAGGGACAGCCTTTCGAGGGAGGAGCAGTACTTC.

In its sample, this clone was seen a few times. The genes are TRBV28 and TRBJ2-7; 10 nucleotides align to TRBD1. This CDR3 is built from 14 residues. From germline, CDR1 is MDHEN and CDR2 SYDVKM. V was pared by 8 bases and J by 8 bases, with 12 bases of the junction left unmatched. The CDR3 here is CASVAGTGVGKQYF. CDR3 bases: TGTGCCAGCGTAGCCGGGACAGGGGTTGGTAAGCAGTACTTC. Variable domain in full (rest from reference TRBV28 and TRBJ2-7): DVKVTQSSRYLVKRTGEKVFLECVQDMDHENMFWYRQDPGLGLRLIYFSYDVKMKEKGDIPEGYSVSREKKERFSLILESASTNQTSMYLCASVAGTGVGKQYFGPGTRLTVT.

V gene TRBV7-8 combines with J gene TRBJ1-1; unclear D gene. The CDR3 is 15 residues long. CDR1 is SGHVS and CDR2 is FQNEAQ in the germline V gene. Trimming took 2 bases from V and 9 from J, leaving 19 bases between them. CDR3 in DNA: TGTGCCAGCAGCTTAACGGACGGTACGGTACAAAAAGCTTTCTTT. It encodes CASSLTDGTVQKAFF.

The chain has TRBV14 and TRBJ1-1; no reliable D call. Germline assignment: CDR1 SGHDN and CDR2 FVKESK. This CDR3 is built from 15 residues. Between the trimmed V and J ends, which lost 8 bases and 1 base, there was a span of 17 bases. This chain's CDR3 is CASSPWALGNTEAFF. DNA of the CDR3: TGTGCCAGCTCCCCGTGGGCCCTGGGGAACACTGAAGCTTTCTTT.

V is TRBV11-2 and J is TRBJ2-1; D is possibly TRBD2 (5 bases). The CDR3 runs to 16 residues. CDR1 and CDR2 (germline): SGHAT, FQNNGV. V lost 5 bases and J lost 0, with 14 bases in between. The CDR3 sequence is CASSLRGIGSYNEQFF. CDR3 sequence (DNA): TGTGCCAGCAGCCTTAGAGGGATCGGCTCCTACAATGAGCAGTTCTTC.

Of note for this clone: This sample includes further DNA sequences coding for the same CDR3. The rearrangement links TRBV5-4 to TRBJ1-2; 7 bases map to TRBD1. Per germline, CDR1 SGHNT and CDR2 YYREEE (reference sequence). The CDR3 has 13 amino acids. V shed 0 bases, J shed 4 bases, and the junction held 0 bases outside the gene matches. For the CDR3, the DNA is TGTGCCAGCAGCTTGGACAGGGGCTATGGCTACACCTTC. This translates into CASSLDRGYGYTF.

This chain joins TRBV19 and TRBJ2-7; D possibly uses TRBD1 or TRBD2 (5 bases each). The CDR3 is 13 amino acids. CDR1 LNHDA and CDR2 SQIVND come from the germline V gene (reference sequence). Between the trimmed V and J ends, which lost 3 bases and 3 bases, there was a span of 9 bases. The CDR3 bases are TGTGCCAGTAGTATGGGGGTTGTCTACGAGCAGTACTTC. It specifies CASSMGVVYEQYF. Together with reference TRBV19 and TRBJ2-7, the CDR3 gives the full variable domain: DGGITQSPKYLFRKEGQNVTLSCEQNLNHDAMYWYRQDPGQGLRLIYYSQIVNDFQKGDIAEGYSVSREKKESFPLTVTSAQKNPTAFYLCASSMGVVYEQYFGPGTRLTVT.

The chain is built from TRBV25-1 and TRBJ2-7; weak D call: TRBD2 (6 bases). CDR1 MGHDK and CDR2 SYGVNS come from the germline V gene. There are 14 residues in the CDR3. The V gene lost 5 bases and the J gene lost 3 bases, with 14 bases spanning the gap. CDR3 coding DNA: TGTGCCAGCAGTCATACGGGACTCATCTACGAGCAGTACTTC. Its translation: CASSHTGLIYEQYF.

The rearrangement links TRBV30 to TRBJ1-5, with D perhaps TRBD1 (6 bases). Trimming stripped 5 bases from V and 2 bases from J, with 13 bases between. The V gene's germline CDR1 is GTSNPN and CDR2 SVGIG (reference sequence). The CDR3 is 14 residues long. CDR3: CAWARGGGNQPQHF. CDR3 bases: TGTGCCTGGGCCAGAGGGGGGGGCAATCAGCCCCAGCATTTT. The full variable domain, with the rest looked up from reference TRBV30 and TRBJ1-5, is SQTIHQWPATLVQPVGSPLSLECTVEGTSNPNLYWYRQAAGRGLQLLFYSVGIGQISSEVPQNLSASRPQDRQFILSSKKLLLSDSGFYLCAWARGGGNQPQHFGDGTRLSIL.

CDR3: CASSLDNEQFF. The CDR3 bases are TGTGCCAGCAGCTTGGACAATGAGCAGTTCTTC. The J gene is TRBJ2-1, the V gene TRBV5-4; D is ambiguous. V lost 0 bases, J lost 5 bases, and 0 bases lay in between. The CDR3 is 11 residues long. The germline CDR1 and CDR2 sequences are SGHNT and YYREEE (reference sequence).

V is TRBV6-1 and J is TRBJ1-5; D gene uncertain. V gave up 2 bases and J gave up 6 bases, with 17 bases separating them. This CDR3 is 16 amino acids long. Germline CDR1 is MNHNS and CDR2 is SASEGT. As DNA, the CDR3 is TGTGCCAGCAGTGAAAGGGTCCCGTCCGAGGGTCAGCCCCAGCATTTT. Translating gives CASSERVPSEGQPQHF.

In its sample, this clone was seen many times. This chain joins TRBV19 and TRBJ1-6; 10 nucleotides align to TRBD1. Germline V gene lookup returns CDR1 LNHDA and CDR2 SQIVND (reference sequence). V was clipped by 5 bases and J by 8 bases; unmatched bases: 6. This CDR3 contains 15 residues. The DNA of the CDR3 is TGTGCCAGTAGTGACCGGGACAGGGGATATTCACCCCTCCACTTT. This gives the protein CASSDRDRGYSPLHF. The full variable domain, with the rest looked up from reference TRBV19 and TRBJ1-6, is DGGITQSPKYLFRKEGQNVTLSCEQNLNHDAMYWYRQDPGQGLRLIYYSQIVNDFQKGDIAEGYSVSREKKESFPLTVTSAQKNPTAFYLCASSDRDRGYSPLHFGNGTRLTVT.